The 28 T cell receptor beta chains listed next were all sequenced from one sample in a study of shared clonotypes between healthy human individuals. Profiled with immunoSEQ multiplex PCR; TCRdb holds only in-frame clones, not every one. Among 1,500,000 or so clones, approximately 96% were seen once, and the ten largest hold approximately 1%. Input material: naive CD4+ T cells sorted from blood. Subset indicated: CD45RA+ positively selected. These receptors were obtained from a man aged 25-45 years in good health.

This chain connects TRBV10-2 to TRBJ1-1, with D perhaps TRBD1 (5 bases). This CDR3 spans 14 amino acids. CDR1 is WSHSY and CDR2 is SAAADI in the germline V gene. The V end was cut by 7 bases, the J end by 4 bases, with 16 bases between. This CDR3 is CASNPSAGGTEAFF. Here the CDR3 DNA reads TGCGCCAGCAATCCCTCCGCGGGGGGCACTGAAGCTTTCTTT.

The chain joins TRBV9 to TRBJ2-1; no firm D call. V lost 4 bases and J 4 bases, leaving 9 bases between the germline ends. Germline values: CDR1 SGDLS, CDR2 YYNGEE. CDR3 size: 13 residues. DNA for the CDR3: TGTGCCAGCAGCCCCACCATTTACAATGAGCAGTTCTTC. Translating it yields CASSPTIYNEQFF.

This clone appeared once. The chain is built from TRBV7-9 and TRBJ2-2; 8 positions agree with TRBD1. Per germline, CDR1 SEHNR and CDR2 FQNEAQ (reference sequence). Unmatched junction bases numbered 12, after V lost 5 bases and J lost 4 bases. The CDR3 covers 17 residues. The CDR3 loop reads CASSPPGQVDFTGELFF. The DNA of the CDR3 is TGTGCCAGCAGCCCACCGGGACAGGTGGATTTCACCGGGGAGCTGTTTTTT. The complete variable domain, with remaining parts taken from reference TRBV7-9 and TRBJ2-2, reads DTGVSQNPRHKITKRGQNVTFRCDPISEHNRLYWYRQTLGQGPEFLTYFQNEAQLEKSRLLSDRFSAERPKGSFSTLEIQRTEQGDSAMYLCASSPPGQVDFTGELFFGEGSRLTVL.

The rearrangement links TRBV4-3 to TRBJ1-2; D not resolved. Trimming took 1 base from V and 7 from J, leaving 16 bases between them. The CDR3 is 15 amino acids. The V gene's germline CDR1 is LGHNA and CDR2 YSLEER. Written as DNA, the CDR3 is TGCGCCAGCAGCCAAGCCGCAGGCTACACTGTTGGCTACACCTTC. As protein: CASSQAAGYTVGYTF.

The chain joins TRBV19 to TRBJ1-5; TRBD1 aligns across 7 bases. V dropped 6 bases and J dropped 2; count of bases not matched to a gene: 10. Germline CDR1 reads LNHDA; CDR2 reads SQIVND (reference sequence). The CDR3 extends over 16 amino acids. As DNA, the CDR3 is TGTGCCAGTAGCGCCCAGACAGGGCCGGGCAATCAGCCCCAGCATTTT. It is translated as CASSAQTGPGNQPQHF.

The chain is built from TRBV5-1 and TRBJ2-5, with TRBD1 as a possible D gene (5 bases). V was pared by 0 bases and J by 5 bases, with 11 bases between. Germline V gives CDR1 SGHRS, CDR2 YFSETQ. The CDR3 is made up of 14 amino acids. CDR3 DNA: TGCGCCAGCAGCTTGGTAGGGTCAGGGGAGACCCAGTACTTC. Protein: CASSLVGSGETQYF.

This chain uses TRBV2 with TRBJ2-5; tentatively, D is TRBD2 (5 bases). The germline gives CDR1 SNHLY, CDR2 FYNNEI. This CDR3 is 14 amino acids long. With 11 bases removed from V and 4 bases from J, the gap between germline ends came to 20 bases. The CDR3 spells CACRIVGERETQYF. The DNA of the CDR3 is TGTGCCTGCCGGATAGTGGGAGAAAGAGAGACCCAGTACTTC.

J is TRBJ2-7 and V is TRBV30; possible D gene TRBD1, 5 bases. Germline V gene sequence: CDR1 GTSNPN, CDR2 SVGIG (reference sequence). The CDR3 sequence is 13 residues long. Between the trimmed V and J ends, which lost 0 bases and 2 bases, there was a span of 8 bases. The CDR3: CAWSVRGTYEQYF. The CDR3 bases are TGTGCCTGGAGTGTAAGGGGAACCTACGAGCAGTACTTC.

The chain is built from TRBV5-1 and TRBJ2-1; TRBD2 matches 7 bases. The junction had 8 bases not matched to a gene; V was cut back by 3 bases and J by 2 bases. The germline V gene encodes CDR1 SGHRS and CDR2 YFSETQ. The CDR3 runs 16 residues. CDR3 nucleotide sequence: TGCGCCAGCAGCTCGGGAGGTGGCGGTACCTACAATGAGCAGTTCTTC. It is translated as CASSSGGGGTYNEQFF.

Remarks on this clone: Other DNA sequences of this sample code for an identical CDR3. This chain links TRBV6-1 with TRBJ1-5; 7 bases align to TRBD1. The CDR3 consists of 15 residues. Germline trimming cut 7 bases from V and 2 bases from J; bases unmatched to any gene: 8. Germline CDR1 MNHNS, CDR2 SASEGT. The CDR3 nucleotides read TGTGCCAGCACCCCGACAGGGACGGGCAATCAGCCCCAGCATTTT. This codes for CASTPTGTGNQPQHF.

About this clone itself: The junction departs from germline at one end; a sequencing error may be responsible. This chain connects TRBV10-3 to TRBJ1-5; D uncertain. The CDR3 totals 12 residues. Germline loops: CDR1 ENHRY, CDR2 SYGVKD. The CDR3 loop reads CATGFSDQPQHF. The CDR3 DNA reads as TGTGCCACCGGCTTTAGCGATCAGCCCCAGCATTTT.

The CDR3 sequence: CASSTRTSLGSYNEQFF. The CDR3 DNA sequence: TGTGCCAGCAGCACCCGAACTAGTTTGGGATCCTACAATGAGCAGTTCTTC. The chain recombines TRBV9 with TRBJ2-1, with D maybe TRBD2 (5 bases). Trimming shortened V by 4 bases and J by 1 base, and 18 bases separated the two germline ends. The CDR3 is 17 amino acids. Germline V CDR1 and CDR2: SGDLS, YYNGEE.

To note about this clone: One end of the junction fails to match germline, which may point to a read error. V gene TRBV7-7 combines with J gene TRBJ2-5; D gene ambiguous. Germline-derived CDR1 and CDR2 are SSHAT and FNYEAQ (reference sequence). The CDR3 consists of 14 residues. DNA of the CDR3: TGTGCTAGCAGCTTAAGCCGCGAACAAGAGACCCAGTACTTC. It translates to CASSLSREQETQYF.

The gene calls are TRBV11-3 and TRBJ1-2; 10 nucleotides agree with TRBD1. This CDR3 region has 14 residues. V lost 4 bases and J lost 2; bases outside the gene matches: 1. In germline, CDR1 is SGHNT, CDR2 YENEEA. CDR3 coding DNA: TGTGCCAGCAGCTGGGGACAGGGGAACTATGGCTACACCTTC. This encodes CASSWGQGNYGYTF.

The chain recombines TRBV18 with TRBJ1-2; 7 bases match TRBD1. V shed 6 bases and J 4 bases; nucleotides not matched to a gene: 14. The CDR3 runs to 16 residues. The germline CDR1 and CDR2 sequences are KGHSH and LQKENI. The CDR3 spells CASSGPDRIPFYGYTF. CDR3 nucleotides: TGTGCCAGCTCGGGTCCGGACAGGATCCCTTTCTATGGCTACACCTTC.

This clone was recorded once. J is TRBJ2-1 and V is TRBV5-1; 11 bases fit TRBD2. Per the germline V gene, CDR1 is SGHRS and CDR2 is YFSETQ. This CDR3 is 15 amino acids long. V shed 5 bases, J shed 10 bases, and the junction held 11 bases outside the gene matches. CDR3 amino acids: CASRFNSGRAGEQFF. The CDR3 DNA is TGCGCCAGCAGATTTAATAGCGGGAGGGCCGGGGAGCAGTTCTTC. The full variable domain, completed using reference TRBV5-1 and TRBJ2-1, is KAGVTQTPRYLIKTRGQQVTLSCSPISGHRSVSWYQQTPGQGLQFLFEYFSETQRNKGNFPGRFSGRQFSNSRSEMNVSTLELGDSALYLCASRFNSGRAGEQFFGPGTRLTVL.

The chain uses TRBV6-5 and TRBJ1-3; D is uncertain. Trimming took off 0 bases at V and 1 base at J, with 10 bases between the two ends. Germline V gene data show CDR1 as MNHEY and CDR2 as SVGAGI. The CDR3 spans 16 residues. The CDR3 nucleotides read TGTGCCAGCAGTTACTCGACGGTAGCATCTGGAAACACCATATATTTT. It translates to CASSYSTVASGNTIYF.

In regard to this clone: Within the sample, other DNA sequences also encode this same CDR3. This CDR3 is CASSFPDTQYF. As DNA, the CDR3 is TGTGCCAGCAGCTTTCCAGATACGCAGTATTTT. The chain couples TRBV5-5 to TRBJ2-3; D is ambiguous. Germline loops: CDR1 SGHKS, CDR2 YYEKEE (reference sequence). Deletions cut 2 bases from V and 4 bases from J, with 2 bases between. CDR3 length: 11 residues.

The V gene is TRBV5-1, the J gene TRBJ2-5; 11 bases align to TRBD2. There are 15 residues in the CDR3. The V gene's germline CDR1 is SGHRS and CDR2 YFSETQ. V lost 4 bases and J lost 0; bases outside the gene matches: 2. The chain's CDR3 is CASSKTSGNQETQYF. CDR3 bases: TGCGCCAGCAGCAAGACTAGCGGGAACCAAGAGACCCAGTACTTC.

V usage is TRBV5-4 and J usage is TRBJ2-3, with D possibly being TRBD1 (7 bases). The V and J ends lost 6 bases and 4 bases respectively, with 21 bases between them. Germline loops: CDR1 SGHNT, CDR2 YYREEE (reference sequence). This CDR3 is 16 amino acids long. CDR3 amino acids: CASKGAGRPSPDTQYF. As DNA, the CDR3 is TGTGCCAGCAAGGGGGCGGGAAGACCCTCTCCAGATACGCAGTATTTT.

The genes are TRBV5-1 and TRBJ2-1; D perhaps matches TRBD2 (6 bases). The CDR3 is 15 residues long. CDR1 is SGHRS, CDR2 YFSETQ, per germline. The V gene lost 4 bases and the J gene lost 2 bases, with 13 bases spanning the gap. The CDR3 reads CASSPVGSAYNEQFF. The CDR3 bases are TGCGCCAGCAGCCCGGTCGGGAGTGCCTACAATGAGCAGTTCTTC.

As for this clone: This CDR3 is missing its conserved last phenylalanine or tryptophan, likely due to a read error. It is unclear where the CDR3 begins or ends on the DNA, so no DNA is shown, and the CDR3 is as TCRdb lists it. The gene calls are TRBV7-5 and TRBJ1-4. TRBV7-5 is a pseudogene. The CDR3 is made up of 16 amino acids, end residues included. CDR3 protein: CARSLEIRVLRGGEME.

A remark on this clone: Additional DNA sequences in this sample encode the identical CDR3. This chain joins TRBV7-9 and TRBJ2-1, with D unclear. Between the trimmed V and J ends, which lost 5 bases and 0 bases, there was a span of 14 bases. Per germline, CDR1 SEHNR and CDR2 FQNEAQ (reference sequence). The CDR3 contains 16 residues. The CDR3 is CASSPAWSFSYNEQFF. CDR3 DNA sequence: TGTGCCAGCAGCCCCGCATGGTCCTTCTCCTACAATGAGCAGTTCTTC.

This clone came up once. The J gene is TRBJ2-1, the V gene TRBV6-1; D is ambiguous. V shed 1 base and J shed 7 bases, with 14 bases lying between them. Germline CDR1 is MNHNS and CDR2 is SASEGT. CDR3 size: 15 residues. CDR3 region: CASSEGRQSRNEQFF. DNA for the CDR3: TGTGCCAGCAGTGAAGGCCGTCAGTCAAGAAATGAGCAGTTCTTC.

This chain links TRBV7-6 with TRBJ2-1, with D perhaps TRBD1 (5 bases). There are 17 residues in the CDR3. Trimming shortened V by 5 bases and J by 0 bases, and 17 bases separated the two germline ends. Germline V lookup: CDR1 SGHVS, CDR2 FNYEAQ. In nucleotides, the CDR3 is TGTGCCAGCAGCCCCTCCCCAGGGCCTGCCTCCTACAATGAGCAGTTCTTC. Protein product: CASSPSPGPASYNEQFF.

The CDR3: CASSYLAAGSGNTIYF. The DNA for the CDR3 is TGTGCCAGCAGTTATTTGGCAGCTGGCTCTGGAAACACCATATATTTT. V and J are TRBV6-5 and TRBJ1-3; unclear D gene. The germline CDR1 and CDR2 sequences are MNHEY and SVGAGI. The CDR3 has 16 residues. The ends were cut back, 3 bases at V and 0 bases at J, with 12 bases in the middle.

The chain couples TRBV7-9 to TRBJ2-5; D perhaps matches TRBD1 (6 bases). Germline loops: CDR1 SEHNR, CDR2 FQNEAQ (reference sequence). Between the trimmed V and J ends, which lost 5 bases and 5 bases, there was a span of 12 bases. The CDR3 is 13 residues long. The chain's CDR3 is CASSLDSWETQYF. The CDR3 DNA is TGTGCCAGCAGCCTGGACAGTTGGGAGACCCAGTACTTC.

Of note for this clone: At one end, the junction sequence differs from germline, possibly due to a read error. The sample contains more than one DNA sequence encoding this CDR3. The gene calls are TRBV7-9 and TRBJ2-2; D is possibly TRBD2 (6 bases). The CDR3 loop spans 16 amino acids. CDR1 and CDR2 (germline): SEHNR, FQNEAQ (reference sequence). The CDR3 coding sequence is TGTGCCAGCAGTTTAGCACTAGCAGGAGTCACCGGGGAGCTGTTTTTT. Translated: CASSLALAGVTGELFF.